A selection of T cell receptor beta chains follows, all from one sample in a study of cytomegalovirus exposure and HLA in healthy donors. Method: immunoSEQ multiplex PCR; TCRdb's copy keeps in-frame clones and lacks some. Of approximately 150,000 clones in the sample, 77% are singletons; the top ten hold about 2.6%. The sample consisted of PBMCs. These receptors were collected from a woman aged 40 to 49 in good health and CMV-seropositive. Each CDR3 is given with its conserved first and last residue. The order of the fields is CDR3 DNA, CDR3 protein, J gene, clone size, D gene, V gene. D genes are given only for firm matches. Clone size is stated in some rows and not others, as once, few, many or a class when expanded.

DNA: TGTGCCAGCAGCTCGGGACTAGCGTACGGGGAGCTGTTTTTT
CDR3: CASSSGLAYGELFF
J: TRBJ2-2
size: .
D: TRBD2
V: TRBV7-9

DNA: TGTGCCAGCAGTGAGGGGGGACGTGGCTACACCTTC
CDR3: CASSEGGRGYTF
J: TRBJ1-2
size: .
D: .
V: TRBV2

DNA: TGTGCCAGCAGCTTAGGATCCAGGGGGAACACTGAAGCTTTCTTT
CDR3: CASSLGSRGNTEAFF
J: TRBJ1-1
size: .
D: .
V: TRBV28

DNA: TGTTCCAGCAGCTTATGGGGGGACGAGCAGTACTTC
CDR3: CSSSLWGDEQYF
J: TRBJ2-7
size: .
D: .
V: TRBV7-9

DNA: TGCAGCGTTGGTCGGACAGGGAGCTCGGATGAGCAGTTCTTC
CDR3: CSVGRTGSSDEQFF
J: TRBJ2-1
size: .
D: TRBD1
V: TRBV29-1

DNA: TGTGCCAGCAGTGCGGGACTAGCGGGAGGGCCAAGCACAGATACGCAGTATTTT
CDR3: CASSAGLAGGPSTDTQYF
J: TRBJ2-3
size: .
D: TRBD2
V: TRBV6-4

DNA: TGTGCCAGCAGTCTCACCTATCGTGACAGGGTCTCTGGAAACACCATATATTTT
CDR3: CASSLTYRDRVSGNTIYF
J: TRBJ1-3
size: .
D: TRBD1
V: TRBV28

DNA: TGTGCCAGCAGCAACCGACAGGGGGCGGACACTGAAGCTTTCTTT
CDR3: CASSNRQGADTEAFF
J: TRBJ1-1
size: .
D: .
V: TRBV21-1

DNA: TGTGCCAGCAGCCAAGAAATTAGAATTGAGCAGTTCTTC
CDR3: CASSQEIRIEQFF
J: TRBJ2-1
size: .
D: .
V: TRBV4-2

DNA: TGCGCCAGCAGCCAAGATTGGACAGGACAGAAGGCCCAGCATTTT
CDR3: CASSQDWTGQKAQHF
J: TRBJ1-5
size: few
D: TRBD1
V: TRBV4-1

DNA: TGCGCCAGCAGCATAGCGGGATCGGTAGATGAGCAGTTCTTC
CDR3: CASSIAGSVDEQFF
J: TRBJ2-1
size: .
D: TRBD2
V: TRBV10-1

DNA: TGTGCCAGCAGCCGTTCCACAGGGACGGACGAGCAGTACTTC
CDR3: CASSRSTGTDEQYF
J: TRBJ2-7
size: .
D: .
V: TRBV4-2

DNA: TGTGCCAGCAGCTTAGGCCGGGGGTTGGGAGTACTCAATGAGCAGTTCTTC
CDR3: CASSLGRGLGVLNEQFF
J: TRBJ2-1
size: .
D: .
V: TRBV7-2

DNA: TGCGCCAGCAGCTTTTCCGGGACAGGGGTTGGCTACACCTTC
CDR3: CASSFSGTGVGYTF
J: TRBJ1-2
size: .
D: TRBD1
V: TRBV5-1

DNA: TGTGCCAGCAGCAGAACAGCTGGAATTACCGGGGAGCTGTTTTTT
CDR3: CASSRTAGITGELFF
J: TRBJ2-2
size: few
D: .
V: TRBV5-4

DNA: TGCGCCAGCAGCCAAAGGGGGCTCCGGTATGGCTACACCTTC
CDR3: CASSQRGLRYGYTF
J: TRBJ1-2
size: .
D: TRBD1
V: TRBV4-3

DNA: TGCAGCGTTCGAGACAGGGGTTGGCAGTACTTC
CDR3: CSVRDRGWQYF
J: TRBJ2-7
size: .
D: TRBD1
V: TRBV29-1

DNA: TGTGCCAGTAGTATAGTCAGCGCGGCCTCTGGAAACACCATATATTTT
CDR3: CASSIVSAASGNTIYF
J: TRBJ1-3
size: .
D: .
V: TRBV19

DNA: TGTGCCAGCAGCTCCCTAATGGCGGGCACAGATACGCAGTATTTT
CDR3: CASSSLMAGTDTQYF
J: TRBJ2-3
size: .
D: .
V: TRBV7-2

DNA: TGTGCCAGTAGTAGGGGGGTCACTGAAGCTTTCTTT
CDR3: CASSRGVTEAFF
J: TRBJ1-1
size: .
D: .
V: TRBV19

DNA: TGTGCCAGCATGGACAGGGGTGAGGCCTATAATTCACCCCTCCACTTT
CDR3: CASMDRGEAYNSPLHF
J: TRBJ1-6
size: .
D: TRBD1
V: TRBV5-6

DNA: TGTGCCAGCAGTGAAGGGGGGACTAGCGGGAGTTCGGGAGATACGCAGTATTTT
CDR3: CASSEGGTSGSSGDTQYF
J: TRBJ2-3
size: .
D: TRBD2
V: TRBV6-4

DNA: TGTGCCAGCAGTTTCCTAGCGGGGGGCTCCTACAATGAGCAGTTCTTC
CDR3: CASSFLAGGSYNEQFF
J: TRBJ2-1
size: .
D: TRBD2
V: TRBV28

DNA: TGTGCCAGCAGTCGGGACAGGGTAAACTTC
CDR3: CASSRDRVNF
J: TRBJ2-7
size: .
D: TRBD1
V: TRBV2

DNA: TGTGCCAGCAGCTTGGACAGGGAGCCTGGAAACACCATATATTTT
CDR3: CASSLDREPGNTIYF
J: TRBJ1-3
size: few
D: .
V: TRBV5-4

DNA: TGTGCCAGCAGCCCCCCACAGGGGACGTCGTACTTC
CDR3: CASSPPQGTSYF
J: TRBJ2-7
size: few
D: TRBD1
V: TRBV7-9

DNA: TGTGCCAGCAGCTTACTAGCGCCCCCAGATACGCAGTATTTT
CDR3: CASSLLAPPDTQYF
J: TRBJ2-3
size: .
D: .
V: TRBV7-2

DNA: TGCAGCGTTGGGGGGGGGAACAATCAGCCCCAGCATTTT
CDR3: CSVGGGNNQPQHF
J: TRBJ1-5
size: .
D: .
V: TRBV29-1

DNA: TGCAGCGTCGCGGGACAGGGGAACACTGAAGCTTTCTTT
CDR3: CSVAGQGNTEAFF
J: TRBJ1-1
size: .
D: TRBD1
V: TRBV29-1

DNA: TGTGCCAGCAGTTGGGCTAGCGGGAGGCGGGACAATGAGCAGTTCTTC
CDR3: CASSWASGRRDNEQFF
J: TRBJ2-1
size: .
D: TRBD2
V: TRBV6-5

DNA: TGTGCCAGCAGCTTAGCGCTTTGGGGGCCTGTTTATGGCTACACCTTC
CDR3: CASSLALWGPVYGYTF
J: TRBJ1-2
size: .
D: .
V: TRBV7-2

DNA: TGTGCCTGGAGTGATAGCGGGAGTAAGGACGGGGAGCTGTTTTTT
CDR3: CAWSDSGSKDGELFF
J: TRBJ2-2
size: .
D: TRBD2
V: TRBV30

DNA: TGTGCCAGCAAGGGGGACAGCCGCAACTATGGCTACACCTTC
CDR3: CASKGDSRNYGYTF
J: TRBJ1-2
size: .
D: TRBD1
V: TRBV25-1